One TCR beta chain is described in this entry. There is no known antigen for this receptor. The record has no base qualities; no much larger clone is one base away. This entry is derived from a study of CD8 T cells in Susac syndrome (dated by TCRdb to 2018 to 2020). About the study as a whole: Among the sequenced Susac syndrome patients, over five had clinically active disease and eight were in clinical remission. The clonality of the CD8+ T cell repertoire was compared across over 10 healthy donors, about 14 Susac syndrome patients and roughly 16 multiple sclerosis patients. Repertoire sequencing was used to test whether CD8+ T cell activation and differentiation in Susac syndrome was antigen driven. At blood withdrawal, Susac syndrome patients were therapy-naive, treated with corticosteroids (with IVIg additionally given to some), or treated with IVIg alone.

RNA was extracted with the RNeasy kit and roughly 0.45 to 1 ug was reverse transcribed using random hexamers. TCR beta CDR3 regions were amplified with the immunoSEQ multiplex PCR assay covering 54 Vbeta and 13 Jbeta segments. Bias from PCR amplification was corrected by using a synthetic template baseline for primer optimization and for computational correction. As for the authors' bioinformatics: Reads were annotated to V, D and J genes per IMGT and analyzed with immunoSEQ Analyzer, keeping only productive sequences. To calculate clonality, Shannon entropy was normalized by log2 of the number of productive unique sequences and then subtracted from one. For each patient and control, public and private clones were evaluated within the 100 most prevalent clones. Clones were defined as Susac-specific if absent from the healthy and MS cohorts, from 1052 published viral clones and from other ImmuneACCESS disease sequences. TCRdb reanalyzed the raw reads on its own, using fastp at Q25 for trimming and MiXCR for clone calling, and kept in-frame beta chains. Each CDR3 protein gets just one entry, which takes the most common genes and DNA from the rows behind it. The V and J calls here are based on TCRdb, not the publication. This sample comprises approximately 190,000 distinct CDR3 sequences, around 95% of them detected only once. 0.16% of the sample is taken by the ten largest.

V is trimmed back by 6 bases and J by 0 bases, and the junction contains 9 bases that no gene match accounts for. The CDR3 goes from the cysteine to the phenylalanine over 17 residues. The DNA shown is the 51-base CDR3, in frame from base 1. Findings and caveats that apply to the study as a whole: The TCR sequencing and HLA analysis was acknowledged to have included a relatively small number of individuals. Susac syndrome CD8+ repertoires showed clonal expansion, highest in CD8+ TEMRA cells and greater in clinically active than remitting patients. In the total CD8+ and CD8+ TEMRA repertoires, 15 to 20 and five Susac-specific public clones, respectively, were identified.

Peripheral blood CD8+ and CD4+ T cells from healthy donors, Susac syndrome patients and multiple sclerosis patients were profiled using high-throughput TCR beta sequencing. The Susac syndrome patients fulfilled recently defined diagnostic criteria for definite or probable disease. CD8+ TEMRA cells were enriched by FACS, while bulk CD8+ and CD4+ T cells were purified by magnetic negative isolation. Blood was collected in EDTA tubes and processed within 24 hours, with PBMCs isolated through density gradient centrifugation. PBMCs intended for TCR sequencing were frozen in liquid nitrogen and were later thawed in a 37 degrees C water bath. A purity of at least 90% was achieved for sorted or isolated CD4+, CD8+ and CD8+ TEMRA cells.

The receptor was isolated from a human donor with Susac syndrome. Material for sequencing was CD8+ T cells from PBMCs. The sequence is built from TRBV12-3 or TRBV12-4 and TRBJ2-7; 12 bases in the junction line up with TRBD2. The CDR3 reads CASSETSGSPRSYEQYF. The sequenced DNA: TGTGCCAGCAGCGAGACTAGCGGGAGTCCACGCTCCTACGAGCAGTACTTC.